The 8 T cell receptor beta chains reported below all come from one sample, sequenced in a study of blood T cell repertoires in COVID-19. Sequenced by immunoSEQ multiplex PCR; TCRdb stores in-frame clones only, minus some. Of roughly 140,000 clones listed, 80% to 90% are singletons. The sequenced sample consisted of peripheral blood. These receptors came from a woman in her 70s with acute or convalescent COVID-19.

This clone came up once. The genes are TRBV3-1 (or the pseudogene TRBV3-2) and TRBJ1-2; 8 bases map to TRBD1. Germline V gene sequence: CDR1 LGHDT, CDR2 YNNKEL (reference sequence). This CDR3 spans 14 amino acids. The J segment lost 6 bases and the V segment lost 1 base, leaving 4 bases of the junction unmatched. The CDR3 sequence is CASSQGGRGHGYTF. CDR3 nucleotides: TGTGCCAGCAGCCAAGGGGGCAGGGGGCATGGCTACACCTTC.

The V gene is TRBV18, the J gene TRBJ1-1, with a possible D match to TRBD1 (6 bases). This CDR3 has 16 amino acids. Trimming removed 4 bases at V and 3 bases at J, with 18 bases between. Germline lookup yields CDR1 KGHSH and CDR2 LQKENI. CDR3 coding DNA: TGTGCCAGCTCACGGTATACGGGGGGCTTTTACACTGAAGCTTTCTTT. Translating it yields CASSRYTGGFYTEAFF. Based on the CDR3 plus reference TRBV18 and TRBJ1-1, the full variable domain is NAGVMQNPRHLVRRRGQEARLRCSPMKGHSHVYWYRQLPEEGLKFMVYLQKENIIDESGMPKERFSAEFPKEGPSILRIQQVVRGDSAAYFCASSRYTGGFYTEAFFGQGTRLTVV.

This chain joins TRBV20-1 and TRBJ1-2; 7 bases match TRBD1. Germline CDR1 is DFQATT and CDR2 is SNEGSKA (reference sequence). The length of the CDR3 is 11 residues. The CDR3 protein is CIPWGQYGYTF. The CDR3 DNA follows: TGCATCCCGTGGGGACAGTATGGCTACACCTTC.

This sequence joins TRBV13 and TRBJ1-3; D may be TRBD1 (5 bases). Trimming took 5 bases from V and 5 from J, leaving 19 bases between them. CDR3 size: 16 residues. The germline gives CDR1 PRHDT, CDR2 FYEKMQ (reference sequence). The CDR3 nucleotides read TGTGCCAGCAGCACACCGCCTGGGCAGGGCCGAAACACCATATATTTT. Protein: CASSTPPGQGRNTIYF.

The J gene is TRBJ2-3, the V gene TRBV11-3, with 14 bases lining up with TRBD2. V was clipped by 5 bases and J by 2 bases; unmatched bases: 6. Germline loops: CDR1 SGHNT, CDR2 YENEEA. This CDR3 has 17 amino acids. CDR3 DNA: TGTGCCAGCAGCCTAGGACTAGCGGGGGGAGCCACAGATACGCAGTATTTT. This codes for CASSLGLAGGATDTQYF. The entire variable domain, with the rest obtained from reference TRBV11-3 and TRBJ2-3, is as follows: EAGVVQSPRYKIIEKKQPVAFWCNPISGHNTLYWYLQNLGQGPELLIRYENEEAVDDSQLPKDRFSAERLKGVDSTLKIQPAELGDSAVYLCASSLGLAGGATDTQYFGPGTRLTVL.

The CDR3 reads CASSQERGSNQPQHF. CDR3 nucleotides: TGCGCCAGCAGCCAAGAGCGGGGGTCAAATCAGCCCCAGCATTTT. This chain uses TRBV4-1 with TRBJ1-5; TRBD1 might be the D (5 bases). Per the germline V gene, CDR1 is MGHRA and CDR2 is YSYEKL. V lost 0 bases, J lost 4 bases, and 10 bases lay in between. The CDR3 is 15 residues long.

This chain joins TRBV6-4 and TRBJ2-3; D possibly corresponds to TRBD2 (6 bases). Germline CDR1 reads MRHNA; CDR2 reads SNTAGT. V lost 3 bases to trimming and J lost 3 bases, with 10 bases between them. CDR3 size: 14 residues. Here the CDR3 DNA reads TGTGCCAGCAGTGAAAGGGACTCAACAGATACGCAGTATTTT. Its protein product is CASSERDSTDTQYF.

The chain couples TRBV19 to TRBJ1-5; D remains unclear. The CDR3 has 18 amino acids. The V end lost 3 bases, the J end lost 3 bases, and 21 bases lay between the germline ends. From germline, CDR1 is LNHDA and CDR2 SQIVND (reference sequence). In nucleotides, the CDR3 is TGTGCCAGTAGTATTCATTACCCGAACAGCCCATTCAATCAGCCCCAGCATTTT. Amino acid sequence: CASSIHYPNSPFNQPQHF.